The 25 T cell receptor beta chains listed next were all sequenced from one sample in a study of OX40 agonist ivuxolimab in advanced cancers. Method: immunoSEQ multiplex PCR; TCRdb's copy keeps in-frame clones and lacks some. The repertoire holds tens of thousands of clones, approximately 90% seen once, with roughly a tenth in the top ten. The material was CD4+ or CD8+ T cells sorted from blood, obtained in a trial of the OX40 agonist ivuxolimab. These receptors all stem from an adult with an advanced solid tumor such as melanoma, head and neck, liver or kidney cancer.

This chain's CDR3 is CASSRLGLHTEAFF. For the CDR3, the DNA is TGCGCCAGCAGCCGCCTGGGACTCCACACTGAAGCTTTCTTT. V and J are TRBV4-1 and TRBJ1-1; D might be TRBD1 (5 bases). The germline V gene has CDR1 MGHRA and CDR2 YSYEKL. V gave up 4 bases and J gave up 3 bases, with 12 bases separating them. The CDR3 length is 14 residues.

The chain couples TRBV2 to TRBJ1-5; unclear D gene. Germline CDR1 is SNHLY and CDR2 is FYNNEI. The CDR3 has 15 residues. The V end lost 2 bases, the J end lost 0 bases, and 8 bases lay between the germline ends. Here the CDR3 reads CASSEYESSNQPQHF. In nucleotides, the CDR3 is TGTGCCAGCAGTGAATATGAAAGTAGCAATCAGCCCCAGCATTTT.

The chain recombines TRBV27 with TRBJ1-5; 9 nucleotides line up with TRBD1. This CDR3 has 16 residues. CDR1 is MNHEY, CDR2 SMNVEV, per germline (reference sequence). Trimming took 6 bases from V and 3 from J; bases not matched to a gene: 9. The CDR3 DNA sequence: TGTGCCAGCAGCTACTCCGGGACAGGGCTCAATCAGCCCCAGCATTTT. Protein product: CASSYSGTGLNQPQHF.

The CDR3 loop is CASSQDRLGYQETQYF. CDR3 coding DNA: TGCGCCAGCAGCCAAGACCGGCTGGGATACCAAGAGACCCAGTACTTC. The rearrangement links TRBV4-1 to TRBJ2-5, with no clear D. The CDR3 length is 16 residues. Germline lookup yields CDR1 MGHRA and CDR2 YSYEKL. Trimming pared 0 bases from V and 0 bases from J, leaving 11 bases between.

The gene calls are TRBV28 and TRBJ2-1, with 11 bases matching TRBD1. The CDR3 is 15 residues long. CDR1 MDHEN and CDR2 SYDVKM come from the germline V gene. Trimming at V came to 5 bases and at J to 4 bases, leaving 4 bases not matched to a gene. The DNA of the CDR3 is TGTGCCAGCAGTCTCGGACAGGGGGCTTACAATGAGCAGTTCTTC. Translating it yields CASSLGQGAYNEQFF.

The chain joins TRBV9 to TRBJ2-7, with D perhaps matching TRBD1 (5 bases). Germline V lookup: CDR1 SGDLS, CDR2 YYNGEE. CDR3 size: 15 residues. Trimming shortened V by 4 bases and J by 0 bases, and 14 bases separated the two germline ends. CDR3 in DNA: TGTGCCAGCAGCCCCCTACAGGAGTCCTCCTACGAGCAGTACTTC. Translating gives CASSPLQESSYEQYF.

The chain employs TRBV11-3 and TRBJ1-1; unclear D gene. The CDR3 loop spans 14 amino acids. V was shortened by 1 base and J by 3 bases, with 9 bases between the two germline ends. Per germline, CDR1 SGHNT and CDR2 YENEEA. DNA of the CDR3: TGTGCCAGCAGCTTAGGCGGGCGGGACACTGAAGCTTTCTTT. Its translation is CASSLGGRDTEAFF.

The chain combines TRBV9 with TRBJ2-1; possibly TRBD2 for D (7 bases). V lost 7 bases, J lost 5 bases, and 10 bases lay in between. Germline CDR1 reads SGDLS; CDR2 reads YYNGEE. The CDR3 has 12 residues. CDR3 in amino acids: CASAGDNNEQFF. The CDR3, as DNA: TGTGCCAGCGCGGGGGACAACAATGAGCAGTTCTTC.

The CDR3 region is CASSSKLGNTDTQYF. The CDR3 nucleotides read TGTGCCAGCAGCTCAAAACTAGGGAACACAGATACGCAGTATTTT. The chain recombines TRBV9 with TRBJ2-3, with D tentatively TRBD2 (5 bases). Trimming took 4 bases from V and 2 from J, leaving 14 bases between them. This CDR3 contains 15 residues. Germline V gives CDR1 SGDLS, CDR2 YYNGEE.

J is TRBJ2-7 and V is TRBV6-5; 7 bases match TRBD1. This CDR3 spans 15 amino acids. V dropped 4 bases and J dropped 3; count of bases not matched to a gene: 9. Per germline, CDR1 MNHEY and CDR2 SVGAGI. CDR3 DNA sequence: TGTGCCAGCAGTTTTTCAGGACAGGCCGTCTACGAGCAGTACTTC. It is translated as CASSFSGQAVYEQYF.

The rearrangement uses TRBV28 and TRBJ2-5; D gene ambiguous. Germline CDR1 is MDHEN and CDR2 is SYDVKM. The CDR3 is made up of 13 amino acids. Trimming pared 5 bases from V and 2 bases from J, leaving 9 bases between. The CDR3 here is CASSKENQETQYF. CDR3 in DNA: TGTGCCAGCAGTAAAGAAAATCAAGAGACCCAGTACTTC.

The chain employs TRBV5-6 and TRBJ2-5; D is uncertain. The V gene lost 0 bases and the J gene lost 5 bases, with 8 bases spanning the gap. The CDR3 extends over 13 amino acids. The V gene's germline CDR1 is SGHDT and CDR2 YYEEEE. The CDR3 DNA is TGTGCCAGCAGCTTGGAGACAAGGGAGACCCAGTACTTC. It translates to CASSLETRETQYF.

J is TRBJ2-5 and V is TRBV19; perhaps TRBD2 as D (7 bases). CDR1 and CDR2 (germline): LNHDA, SQIVND (reference sequence). This CDR3 comprises 15 residues. Trimming left V 7 bases short and J 5 bases short, with 20 bases between. CDR3 nucleotide sequence: TGTGCCAGTACCGGTAATTCGGGGGGCGAGGAGACCCAGTACTTC. Protein sequence: CASTGNSGGEETQYF.

This chain's CDR3 is CASSWIRDTANTGELFF. CDR3 DNA: TGTGCCAGCAGCTGGATCCGGGACACGGCGAACACCGGGGAGCTGTTTTTT. This chain links TRBV11-2 with TRBJ2-2; D is possibly TRBD1 (6 bases). Germline V gene sequence: CDR1 SGHAT, CDR2 FQNNGV. Trimming removed 4 bases at V and 0 bases at J, with 15 bases between. This CDR3 spans 17 amino acids.

The V gene is TRBV4-1, the J gene TRBJ1-1; D gene ambiguous. V lost 1 base to trimming and J lost 1 base, with 4 bases between them. This CDR3 contains 13 residues. Germline V gene lookup returns CDR1 MGHRA and CDR2 YSYEKL. The CDR3 DNA reads TGCGCCAGCAGCCAAGGGGGGAACACTGAAGCTTTCTTT. Protein: CASSQGGNTEAFF.

This sequence joins TRBV2 and TRBJ2-7; 7 bases are shared with TRBD2. V trimming: 8 bases; J trimming: 2 bases; junction bases outside the gene matches: 9. The CDR3 spans 14 residues. The V gene's germline CDR1 is SNHLY and CDR2 FYNNEI. In DNA form, the CDR3 reads TGTGCCAGCTCTGGCGGGAGCGGCACCTACGAGCAGTACTTC. Amino acids: CASSGGSGTYEQYF.

The chain links TRBV7-2 to TRBJ1-1; D may be TRBD1 (6 bases). Germline CDR1 is SGHTA and CDR2 is FQGNSA. This CDR3 region has 12 residues. Trimming removed 3 bases at V and 8 bases at J, with 10 bases between. The CDR3: CASSFGGGEAFF. The DNA of the CDR3 is TGTGCCAGCAGCTTCGGGGGCGGCGAAGCTTTCTTT.

The chain employs TRBV19 and TRBJ1-1; D is unresolved. Germline-derived CDR1 and CDR2 are LNHDA and SQIVND (reference sequence). CDR3 size: 13 residues. Trimming removed 6 bases from V and 1 base from J, with 9 bases in between. CDR3 loop: CASSFVGNTEAFF. The CDR3 region has the DNA TGTGCCAGTAGCTTCGTTGGGAACACTGAAGCTTTCTTT.

This chain connects TRBV9 to TRBJ2-1; 9 nucleotides line up with TRBD1. V lost 3 bases, J lost 1 base, and 2 bases stayed unmatched. Germline loops: CDR1 SGDLS, CDR2 YYNGEE. This CDR3 spans 15 amino acids. Here the CDR3 reads CASSAGQGSYNEQFF. The CDR3, as DNA: TGTGCCAGCAGCGCCGGACAGGGGTCCTACAATGAGCAGTTCTTC.

The chain carries TRBV5-8 and TRBJ1-6, with 9 bases that match TRBD1. The germline gives CDR1 SGHTS, CDR2 YDEGEE. V lost 4 bases, J lost 9 bases, and 8 bases stayed unmatched. There are 15 residues in the CDR3. The chain's CDR3 is CASSGGGQGSSPLHF. Written as DNA, the CDR3 is TGTGCCAGCAGCGGGGGGGGACAGGGTAGTTCACCCCTCCACTTT. Looking up the rest from reference TRBV5-8 and TRBJ1-6 gives the full variable domain: EAGVTQSPTHLIKTRGQQATLRCSPISGHTSVYWYQQALGLGLQFLLWYDEGEERNRGNFPPRFSGRQFPNYSSELNVNALELEDSALYLCASSGGGQGSSPLHFGNGTRLTVT.

V usage is TRBV5-8 and J usage is TRBJ2-7, with D possibly TRBD2 on 6 matching bases. Trimming stripped 4 bases from V and 3 bases from J, with 20 bases between. The length of the CDR3 is 16 residues. Germline-derived CDR1 and CDR2 are SGHTS and YDEGEE. The CDR3 here is CASSPLPGTSGYEQYF. The CDR3 DNA follows: TGTGCCAGCAGCCCCCTCCCCGGGACTTCTGGCTACGAGCAGTACTTC.

The chain employs TRBV27 and TRBJ2-7, with 11 bases aligning to TRBD2. CDR3 length: 16 residues. Trimming removed 0 bases from V and 1 base from J; junction bases left unmatched: 2. Germline assignment: CDR1 MNHEY and CDR2 SMNVEV (reference sequence). The CDR3 bases are TGTGCCAGCAGTTTATCACTAGCGGGAGTGTCCTACGAGCAGTACTTC. Residues: CASSLSLAGVSYEQYF.

The chain couples TRBV19 to TRBJ2-3, with 7 positions matching TRBD2. This CDR3 has 18 amino acids. Germline V gene sequence: CDR1 LNHDA, CDR2 SQIVND (reference sequence). Germline trimming cut 3 bases from V and 2 bases from J; bases unmatched to any gene: 14. This CDR3 reads CASSIGAASGTLTDTQYF. Here the CDR3 DNA reads TGTGCCAGTAGTATCGGTGCGGCTAGCGGAACCCTCACAGATACGCAGTATTTT.

The chain carries TRBV27 and TRBJ1-5; D not certain. CDR1 and CDR2 from the germline V gene are MNHEY and SMNVEV (reference sequence). This CDR3 contains 18 residues. V lost 3 bases and J 0 bases, leaving 18 bases between the germline ends. Written as DNA, the CDR3 is TGTGCCAGCAGTTTCCTTGGGGAGGTCGGGTCTAGCAATCAGCCCCAGCATTTT. Translating gives CASSFLGEVGSSNQPQHF.

The J gene is TRBJ1-4, the V gene TRBV7-9; D is unclear. The germline V and J ends were trimmed by 5 bases and 6 bases, with 10 bases remaining between them. The CDR3 spans 13 residues. In germline, CDR1 is SEHNR, CDR2 FQNEAQ (reference sequence). In DNA form, the CDR3 reads TGTGCCAGCAGCCCTCCCTCCGATGAAAAACTGTTTTTT. Protein product: CASSPPSDEKLFF.